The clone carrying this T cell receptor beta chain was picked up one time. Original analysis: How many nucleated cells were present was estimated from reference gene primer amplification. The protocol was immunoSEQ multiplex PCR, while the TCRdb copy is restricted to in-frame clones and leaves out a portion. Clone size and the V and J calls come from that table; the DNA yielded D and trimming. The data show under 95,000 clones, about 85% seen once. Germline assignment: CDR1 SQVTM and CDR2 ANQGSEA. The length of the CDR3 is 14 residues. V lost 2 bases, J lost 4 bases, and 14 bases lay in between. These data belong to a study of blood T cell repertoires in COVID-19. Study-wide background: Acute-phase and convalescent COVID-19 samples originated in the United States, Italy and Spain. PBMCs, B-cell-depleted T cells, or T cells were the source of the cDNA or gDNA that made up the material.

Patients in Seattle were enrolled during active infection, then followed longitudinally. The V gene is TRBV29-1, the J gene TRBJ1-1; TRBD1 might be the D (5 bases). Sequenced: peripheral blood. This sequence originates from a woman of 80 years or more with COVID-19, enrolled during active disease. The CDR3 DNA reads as TGCAGCGTTGAACGTGGGCAGGGCGGCACTGAAGCTTTCTTT. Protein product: CSVERGQGGTEAFF.